The T cell receptor beta chain under discussion was sequenced for a study of blood T cell repertoires in COVID-19. Generated by immunoSEQ multiplex PCR, the TCRdb table keeps only in-frame clones and is missing some. The sample lists just under 80,000 clones, about nine tenths occurring once. The sequence was obtained from a human donor in a cohort sampled during active COVID-19. What was sequenced was peripheral blood.

The CDR3 is CASSSQSYNEQFF. As DNA, the CDR3 is TGTGCCAGCAGCTCCCAGTCCTACAATGAGCAGTTCTTC. The V call is TRBV7-3, the J call TRBJ2-1; D not resolved. The germline CDR1 and CDR2 sequences are SGHTA and FQGTGA. Trimming stripped 4 bases from V and 1 base from J, with 5 bases between. CDR3 length: 13 residues.